Presented here are 16 T cell receptor beta chains from one specimen sequenced in a study of human T cells and chemical hapten exposure (dated by TCRdb to the early 2020s). The library was made by RACE. This sample was sequenced with a NextSeq 500. TCRdb trimmed the raw reads at Q25, called clones with MiXCR and kept productive beta chains. Under each unique CDR3 protein, matching rows form one entry showing the most common genes and DNA. In this sample the table shows some 91,000 distinct CDR3 sequences, about 28% of which occur a single time. The ten most abundant clones make up over 9% of the sample. According to the study, the label for this sample's time point signals: patch test 3, about 24 weeks after DPC sensitization. According to the study, the label for this sample's treatment or condition signals: therapeutic diphenylcyclopropenone sensitization with weekly scalp DPC. Specimen: whole blood, collected in connection with sensitization to the hapten diphenylcyclopropenone (DPC). These receptors came from a man aged 40-55 years with alopecia areata. Some clones in this sample may be carry-over from other donors' samples.

In its sample, this clonotype was seen a few times. The chain joins TRBV14 to TRBJ2-1; TRBD2 matches 11 bases. V dropped 1 base and J dropped 8; count of bases not matched to a gene: 7. The length of the CDR3 is 16 residues. The germline V gene encodes CDR1 SGHDN and CDR2 FVKESK. CDR3 in amino acids: CASSQGLILAGDEQFF. CDR3 nucleotides: TGTGCCAGCAGCCAAGGACTGATACTAGCGGGAGATGAGCAGTTCTTC.

This clonotype came up a few times. The rearrangement uses TRBV15 and TRBJ2-5; 8 bases line up with TRBD1. The CDR3 runs to 19 residues. CDR1 is LNHNV and CDR2 is YYDKDF in the germline V gene (reference sequence). Trimming took 2 bases from V and 5 from J; bases not matched to a gene: 19. The DNA of the CDR3 is TGTGCCACCAGCAGACGAGGGACAGGCAGATACCTTAAAGGGGAGACCCAGTACTTC. Translated: CATSRRGTGRYLKGETQYF.

This clonotype was seen a few times. The genes are TRBV28 and TRBJ2-1, with D uncertain. The germline V gene encodes CDR1 MDHEN and CDR2 SYDVKM. V lost 1 base, J lost 3 bases, and 7 bases lay in between. The CDR3 sequence is 14 residues long. CDR3 sequence: CASSLYTDYNEQFF. The CDR3, as DNA: TGTGCCAGCAGTTTATATACCGACTACAATGAGCAGTTCTTC.

The rearrangement uses TRBV9 and TRBJ1-2; D remains unclear. The CDR3 is 13 amino acids. Germline-derived CDR1 and CDR2 are SGDLS and YYNGEE. V lost 0 bases, J lost 4 bases, and 7 bases lay in between. The DNA of the CDR3 is TGTGCCAGCAGCGTAGAATTAGGCTATGGCTACACCTTC. It specifies CASSVELGYGYTF. Full variable domain (outside the CDR3, taken from reference TRBV9 and TRBJ1-2): DSGVTQTPKHLITATGQRVTLRCSPRSGDLSVYWYQQSLDQGLQFLIQYYNGEERAKGNILERFSAQQFPDLHSELNLSSLELGDSALYFCASSVELGYGYTFGSGTRLTVV.

Ten or more counts support this clonotype. V gene TRBV7-9 combines with J gene TRBJ2-1; maybe TRBD2 (5 bases). Trimming shortened V by 3 bases and J by 5 bases, and 8 bases separated the two germline ends. Germline V gene data show CDR1 as SEHNR and CDR2 as FQNEAQ (reference sequence). The CDR3 is 13 amino acids. The chain's CDR3 is CASSFPGNNEQFF. CDR3 DNA sequence: TGTGCCAGCAGCTTCCCGGGGAACAATGAGCAGTTCTTC.

This clonotype was counted once. The chain joins TRBV5-1 to TRBJ2-2, with TRBD2 matching over 10 bases. CDR3 length equals 15 residues. Unmatched junction bases numbered 4, after V lost 2 bases and J lost 6 bases. Germline V lookup: CDR1 SGHRS, CDR2 YFSETQ. The CDR3 loop is CASSFLAGAAGELFF. The CDR3 DNA is TGCGCCAGCAGCTTTCTAGCGGGAGCGGCCGGGGAGCTGTTTTTT. Looking up the rest from reference TRBV5-1 and TRBJ2-2 gives the full variable domain: KAGVTQTPRYLIKTRGQQVTLSCSPISGHRSVSWYQQTPGQGLQFLFEYFSETQRNKGNFPGRFSGRQFSNSRSEMNVSTLELGDSALYLCASSFLAGAAGELFFGEGSRLTVL.

This chain uses TRBV20-1 with TRBJ2-1; 7 nucleotides line up with TRBD2. V was clipped by 8 bases and J by 5 bases; unmatched bases: 6. The CDR3 consists of 12 residues. From germline, CDR1 is DFQATT and CDR2 SNEGSKA (reference sequence). CDR3 sequence: CSRSGTHNEQFF. CDR3 coding DNA: TGCAGTAGAAGCGGGACCCACAATGAGCAGTTCTTC.

This clonotype was recorded a few times. This rearrangement joins TRBV2 to TRBJ2-3; D may be TRBD1 or TRBD2 (5 bases each). With 7 bases removed from V and 1 base from J, the gap between germline ends came to 9 bases. Germline-derived CDR1 and CDR2 are SNHLY and FYNNEI. The CDR3 is 13 amino acids. Written as DNA, the CDR3 is TGTGCCAGCACCCGGGGCCGCACAGATACGCAGTATTTT. Its translation: CASTRGRTDTQYF. The full variable domain, completed using reference TRBV2 and TRBJ2-3, is EPEVTQTPSHQVTQMGQEVILRCVPISNHLYFYWYRQILGQKVEFLVSFYNNEISEKSEIFDDQFSVERPDGSNFTLKIRSTKLEDSAMYFCASTRGRTDTQYFGPGTRLTVL.

This clonotype was seen only once. V usage is TRBV27 and J usage is TRBJ1-5; TRBD1 agrees at 7 bases. Germline loops: CDR1 MNHEY, CDR2 SMNVEV (reference sequence). V was pared by 0 bases and J by 3 bases, with 2 bases of the junction left unmatched. This CDR3 comprises 15 residues. CDR3 sequence: CASSLSGQPNQPQHF. Here the CDR3 DNA reads TGTGCCAGCAGTTTATCGGGACAGCCCAATCAGCCCCAGCATTTT.

CDR3 amino acids: CASSFSASNTEAFF. The CDR3 DNA reads as TGCGCCAGCAGCTTCAGCGCCTCCAACACTGAAGCTTTCTTT. V is TRBV5-1 and J is TRBJ1-1; D is undetermined. The germline V gene encodes CDR1 SGHRS and CDR2 YFSETQ. Trimming pared 2 bases from V and 2 bases from J, leaving 10 bases between. The CDR3 contains 14 residues. The full variable domain, rest sourced from reference TRBV5-1 and TRBJ1-1, is KAGVTQTPRYLIKTRGQQVTLSCSPISGHRSVSWYQQTPGQGLQFLFEYFSETQRNKGNFPGRFSGRQFSNSRSEMNVSTLELGDSALYLCASSFSASNTEAFFGQGTRLTVV.

This chain uses TRBV30 with TRBJ2-2; D perhaps matches TRBD1 (9 bases). Trimming left V 5 bases short and J 6 bases short, with 25 bases between. The CDR3 totals 17 residues. Germline CDR1 reads GTSNPN; CDR2 reads SVGIG (reference sequence). The CDR3 nucleotides read TGTGCCTGGGTAAAGACCGGGACAGGGACTAGGTCCGGGGAGCTGTTTTTT. It translates to CAWVKTGTGTRSGELFF. Full variable domain (outside the CDR3, taken from reference TRBV30 and TRBJ2-2): SQTIHQWPATLVQPVGSPLSLECTVEGTSNPNLYWYRQAAGRGLQLLFYSVGIGQISSEVPQNLSASRPQDRQFILSSKKLLLSDSGFYLCAWVKTGTGTRSGELFFGEGSRLTVL.

The CDR3 coding sequence is TGTGCCAACAAAAAACTGACAGGGGAGGGGGAGACCCAGTACTTC. Translated, it gives CANKKLTGEGETQYF. The rearrangement links TRBV12-3 or TRBV12-4 to TRBJ2-5; tentative D call: TRBD1 (8 bases). CDR3 length: 15 residues. V was trimmed by 10 bases and J by 5 bases, leaving 23 bases between them.

There are a few counts of this clonotype. V is TRBV6-5 and J is TRBJ1-5, with 9 bases that match TRBD1. Germline CDR1 is MNHEY and CDR2 is SVGAGI. With 5 bases clipped from V and 4 bases from J, the junction kept 6 bases outside the gene matches. This CDR3 has 15 residues. CDR3 loop: CASSESDRGNQPQHF. CDR3 bases: TGTGCCAGCAGTGAGTCTGACAGGGGGAATCAGCCCCAGCATTTT.

The chain employs TRBV2 and TRBJ2-3, with D tentatively TRBD1 or TRBD2 (6 bases each). V shed 6 bases and J shed 3 bases, with 16 bases lying between them. Germline values: CDR1 SNHLY, CDR2 FYNNEI. The CDR3 has 15 residues. The CDR3 bases are TGTGCCAGCAGGGGGGCTCTAGCGCAAACAGATACGCAGTATTTT. This gives the protein CASRGALAQTDTQYF.

This clonotype was picked up a small number of times. This rearrangement joins TRBV20-1 to TRBJ2-3; no definite D call. The CDR3 has 15 residues. Germline CDR1 and CDR2: DFQATT and SNEGSKA (reference sequence). V lost 1 base, J lost 0 bases, and 11 bases lay in between. The CDR3 spells CSARAELISTDTQYF. The DNA of the CDR3 is TGCAGTGCTAGAGCAGAGTTAATTAGCACAGATACGCAGTATTTT.

V is TRBV6-6 and J is TRBJ2-7; D could derive from TRBD1 or TRBD2 (5 bases each). V dropped 2 bases and J dropped 3 bases, with 11 bases sitting between them. The CDR3 runs 14 residues. Germline CDR1 MNHNY, CDR2 SVGAGI (reference sequence). CDR3 in DNA: TGTGCCAGCAGTTACGGGACGGGGAACTACGAGCAGTACTTC. Its translation: CASSYGTGNYEQYF.